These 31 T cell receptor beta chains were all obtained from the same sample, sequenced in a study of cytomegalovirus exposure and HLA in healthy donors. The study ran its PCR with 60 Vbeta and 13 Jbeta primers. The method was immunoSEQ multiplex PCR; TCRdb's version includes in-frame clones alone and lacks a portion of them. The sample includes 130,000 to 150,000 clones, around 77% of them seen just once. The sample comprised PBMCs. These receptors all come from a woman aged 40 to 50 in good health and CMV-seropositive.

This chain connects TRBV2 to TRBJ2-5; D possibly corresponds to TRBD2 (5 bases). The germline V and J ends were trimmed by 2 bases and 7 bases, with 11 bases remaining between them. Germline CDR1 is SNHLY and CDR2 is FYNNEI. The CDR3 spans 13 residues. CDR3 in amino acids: CASSEPGAGTQYF. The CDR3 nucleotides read TGTGCCAGCAGTGAACCGGGCGCGGGGACCCAGTACTTC.

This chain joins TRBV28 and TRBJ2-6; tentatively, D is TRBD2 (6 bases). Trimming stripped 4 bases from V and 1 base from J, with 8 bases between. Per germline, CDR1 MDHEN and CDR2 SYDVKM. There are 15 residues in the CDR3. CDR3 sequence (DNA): TGTGCCAGCAGTTCCGGGAGTTCTGGGGCCAACGTCCTGACTTTC. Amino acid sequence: CASSSGSSGANVLTF.

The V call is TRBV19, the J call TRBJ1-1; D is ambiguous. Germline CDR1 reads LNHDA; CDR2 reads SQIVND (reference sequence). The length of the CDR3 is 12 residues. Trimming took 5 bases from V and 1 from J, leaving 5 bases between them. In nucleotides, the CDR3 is TGTGCCAGTAGTCTCGGGAACACTGAAGCTTTCTTT. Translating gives CASSLGNTEAFF.

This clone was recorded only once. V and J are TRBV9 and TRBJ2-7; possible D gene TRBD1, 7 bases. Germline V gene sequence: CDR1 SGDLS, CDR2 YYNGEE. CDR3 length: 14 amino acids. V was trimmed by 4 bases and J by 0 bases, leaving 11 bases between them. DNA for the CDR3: TGTGCCAGCAGCTCGGGGGACAGCTCCTACGAGCAGTACTTC. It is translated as CASSSGDSSYEQYF.

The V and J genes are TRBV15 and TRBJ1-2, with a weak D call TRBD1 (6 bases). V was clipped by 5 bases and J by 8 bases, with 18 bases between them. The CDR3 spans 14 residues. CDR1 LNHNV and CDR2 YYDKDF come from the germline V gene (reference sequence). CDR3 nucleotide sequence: TGTGCCACCAGCCAAGCGATGGGGGCGGAAGGCTACACCTTC. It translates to CATSQAMGAEGYTF.

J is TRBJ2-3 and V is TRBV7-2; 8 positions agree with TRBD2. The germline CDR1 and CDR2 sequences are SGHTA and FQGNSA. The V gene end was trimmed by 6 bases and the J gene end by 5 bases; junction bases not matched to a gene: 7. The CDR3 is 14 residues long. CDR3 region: CASRRAGGQDTQYF. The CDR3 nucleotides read TGTGCCAGCAGACGTGCGGGGGGCCAAGATACGCAGTATTTT.

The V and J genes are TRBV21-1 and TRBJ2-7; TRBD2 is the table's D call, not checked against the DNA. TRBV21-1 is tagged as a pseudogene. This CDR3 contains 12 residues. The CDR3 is CASSKERYEQYF. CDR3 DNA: TGTGCCAGCAGCAAAGAGAGGTACGAGCAGTACTTC.

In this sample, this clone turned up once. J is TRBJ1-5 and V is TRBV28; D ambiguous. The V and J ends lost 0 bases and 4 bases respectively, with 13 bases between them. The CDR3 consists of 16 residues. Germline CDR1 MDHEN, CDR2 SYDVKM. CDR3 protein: CASSLWLYVENQPQHF. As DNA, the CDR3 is TGTGCCAGCAGTTTATGGCTATACGTAGAGAATCAGCCCCAGCATTTT.

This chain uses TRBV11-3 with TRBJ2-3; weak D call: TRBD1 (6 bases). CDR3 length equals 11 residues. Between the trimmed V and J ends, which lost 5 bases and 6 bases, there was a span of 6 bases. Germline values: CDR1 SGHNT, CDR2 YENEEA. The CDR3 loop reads CASSTGDTQYF. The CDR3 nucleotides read TGTGCCAGCAGCACAGGGGATACGCAGTATTTT.

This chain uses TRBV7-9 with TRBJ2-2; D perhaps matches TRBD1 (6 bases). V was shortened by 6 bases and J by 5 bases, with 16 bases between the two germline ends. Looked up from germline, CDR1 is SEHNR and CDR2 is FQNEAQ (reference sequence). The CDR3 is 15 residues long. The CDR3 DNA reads TGTGCCAGCAGTCGAACCCAGGGGCGGACCGGGGAGCTGTTTTTT. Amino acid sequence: CASSRTQGRTGELFF.

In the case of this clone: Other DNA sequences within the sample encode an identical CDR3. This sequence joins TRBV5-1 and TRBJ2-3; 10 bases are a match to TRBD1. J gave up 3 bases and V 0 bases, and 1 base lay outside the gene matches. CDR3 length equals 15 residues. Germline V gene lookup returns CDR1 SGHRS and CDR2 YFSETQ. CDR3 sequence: CASSLVGQGTDTQYF. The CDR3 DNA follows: TGCGCCAGCAGCTTGGTGGGACAGGGGACAGATACGCAGTATTTT.

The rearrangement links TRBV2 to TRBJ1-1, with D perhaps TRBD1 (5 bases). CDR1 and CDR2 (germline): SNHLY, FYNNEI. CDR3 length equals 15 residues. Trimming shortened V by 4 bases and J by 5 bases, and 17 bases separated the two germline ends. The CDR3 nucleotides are TGTGCCAGCAGTGCCCTTGGGGCGGGGGGAACTGAAGCTTTCTTT. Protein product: CASSALGAGGTEAFF.

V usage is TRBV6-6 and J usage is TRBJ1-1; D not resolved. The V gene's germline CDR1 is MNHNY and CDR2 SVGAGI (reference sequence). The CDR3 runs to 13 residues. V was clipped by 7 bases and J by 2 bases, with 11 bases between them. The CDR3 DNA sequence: TGTGCCAGCATTTTCGAGGTTAACACTGAAGCTTTCTTT. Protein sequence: CASIFEVNTEAFF.

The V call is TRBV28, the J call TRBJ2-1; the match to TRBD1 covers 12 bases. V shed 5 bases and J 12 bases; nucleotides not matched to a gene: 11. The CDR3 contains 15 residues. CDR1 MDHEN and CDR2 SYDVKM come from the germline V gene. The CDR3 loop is CASSDPGTGGVGQFF. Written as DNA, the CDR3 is TGTGCCAGCAGTGACCCCGGGACAGGGGGCGTTGGGCAGTTCTTC.

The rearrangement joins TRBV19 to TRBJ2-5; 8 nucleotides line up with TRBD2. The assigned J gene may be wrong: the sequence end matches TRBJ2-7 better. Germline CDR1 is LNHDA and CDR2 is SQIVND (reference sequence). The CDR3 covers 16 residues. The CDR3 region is CASSIAPWTSPYEQYF. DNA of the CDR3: TGTGCCAGTAGTATAGCCCCATGGACTAGCCCCTACGAGCAGTACTTC.

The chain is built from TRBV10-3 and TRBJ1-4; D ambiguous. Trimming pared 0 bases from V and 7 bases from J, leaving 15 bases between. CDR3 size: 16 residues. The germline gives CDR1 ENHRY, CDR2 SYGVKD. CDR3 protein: CAISESGGRPGEKLFF. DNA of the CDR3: TGTGCCATCAGTGAGTCGGGAGGAAGGCCAGGTGAAAAACTGTTTTTT.

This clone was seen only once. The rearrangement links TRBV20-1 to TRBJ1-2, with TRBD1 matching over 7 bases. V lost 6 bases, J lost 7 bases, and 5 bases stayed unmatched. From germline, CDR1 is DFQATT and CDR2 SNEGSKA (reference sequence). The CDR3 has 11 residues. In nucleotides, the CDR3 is TGCAGTGCCACCACAGGGGTTGGCTACACCTTC. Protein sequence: CSATTGVGYTF.

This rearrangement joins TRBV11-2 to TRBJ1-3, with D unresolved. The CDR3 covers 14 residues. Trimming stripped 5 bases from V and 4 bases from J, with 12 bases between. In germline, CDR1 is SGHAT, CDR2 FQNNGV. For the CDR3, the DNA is TGTGCCAGCAGCACTGAGAGAGCAGGAAACACCATATATTTT. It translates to CASSTERAGNTIYF.

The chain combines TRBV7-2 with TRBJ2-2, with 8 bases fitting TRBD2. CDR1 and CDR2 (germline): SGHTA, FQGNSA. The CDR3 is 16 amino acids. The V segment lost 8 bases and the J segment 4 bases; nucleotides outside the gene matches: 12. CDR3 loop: CASDLMGTRATGELFF. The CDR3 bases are TGTGCCAGCGACTTGATGGGGACTAGAGCCACCGGGGAGCTGTTTTTT.

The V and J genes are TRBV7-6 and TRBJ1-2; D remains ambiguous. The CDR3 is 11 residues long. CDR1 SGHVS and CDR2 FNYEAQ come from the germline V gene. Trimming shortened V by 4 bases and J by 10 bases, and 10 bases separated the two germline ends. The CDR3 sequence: CASSSTGVYTF. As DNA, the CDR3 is TGTGCCAGCAGCTCTACCGGGGTCTACACCTTC. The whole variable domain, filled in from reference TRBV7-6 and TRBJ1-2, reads GAGVSQSPRYKVTKRGQDVALRCDPISGHVSLYWYRQALGQGPEFLTYFNYEAQQDKSGLPNDRFSAERPEGSISTLTIQRTEQRDSAMYRCASSSTGVYTFGSGTRLTVV.

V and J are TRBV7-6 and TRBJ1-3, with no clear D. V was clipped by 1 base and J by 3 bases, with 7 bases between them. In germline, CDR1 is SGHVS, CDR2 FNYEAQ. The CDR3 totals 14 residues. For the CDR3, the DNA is TGTGCCAGCAGCTTAGAACAGATTGGAAACACCATATATTTT. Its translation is CASSLEQIGNTIYF.

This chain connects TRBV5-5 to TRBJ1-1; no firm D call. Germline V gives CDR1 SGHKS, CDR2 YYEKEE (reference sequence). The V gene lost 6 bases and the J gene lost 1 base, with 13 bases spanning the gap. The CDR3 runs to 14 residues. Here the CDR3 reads CASNPINTNTEAFF. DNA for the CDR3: TGTGCCAGCAACCCCATCAACACGAACACTGAAGCTTTCTTT.

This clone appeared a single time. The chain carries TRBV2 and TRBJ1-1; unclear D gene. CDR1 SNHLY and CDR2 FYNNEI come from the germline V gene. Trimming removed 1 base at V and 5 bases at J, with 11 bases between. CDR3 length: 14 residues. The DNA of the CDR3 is TGTGCCAGCAGTGAAGGGGCTGGTTGGACTGAAGCTTTCTTT. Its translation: CASSEGAGWTEAFF.

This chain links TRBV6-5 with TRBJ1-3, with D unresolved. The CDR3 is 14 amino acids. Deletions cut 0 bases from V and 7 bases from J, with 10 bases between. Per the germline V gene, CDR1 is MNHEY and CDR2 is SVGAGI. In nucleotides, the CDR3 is TGTGCCAGCAGTTACTCATCGCTCCGGAACACCATATATTTT. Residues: CASSYSSLRNTIYF.

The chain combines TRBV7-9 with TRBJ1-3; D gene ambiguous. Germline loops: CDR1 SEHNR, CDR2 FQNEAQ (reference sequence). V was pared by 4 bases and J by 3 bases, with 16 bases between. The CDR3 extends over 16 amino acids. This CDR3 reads CASSSLIGVLGNTIYF. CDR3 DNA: TGTGCCAGCAGCTCGTTAATAGGAGTGCTTGGAAACACCATATATTTT.

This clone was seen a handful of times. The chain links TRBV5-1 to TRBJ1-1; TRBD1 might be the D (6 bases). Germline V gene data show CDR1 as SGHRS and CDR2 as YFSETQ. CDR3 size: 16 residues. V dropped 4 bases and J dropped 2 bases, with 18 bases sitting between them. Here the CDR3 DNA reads TGCGCCAGCAGCCTCAAGATGACAGGCGACAACACTGAAGCTTTCTTT. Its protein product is CASSLKMTGDNTEAFF.

The CDR3 nucleotides read TGCGCCAGCAGCGAGCAATTTAACACCGGGGAGCTGTTTTTT. This encodes CASSEQFNTGELFF. The gene calls are TRBV5-1 and TRBJ2-2; D is undetermined. The CDR3 is made up of 14 amino acids. V was clipped by 4 bases and J by 2 bases, with 9 bases between them. CDR1 and CDR2 (germline): SGHRS, YFSETQ.

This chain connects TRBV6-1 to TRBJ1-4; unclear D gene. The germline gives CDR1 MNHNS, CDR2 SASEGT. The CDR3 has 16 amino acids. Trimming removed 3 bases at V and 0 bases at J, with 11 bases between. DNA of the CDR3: TGTGCCAGCAGTGATTACTTGCGTTCAACTAATGAAAAACTGTTTTTT. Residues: CASSDYLRSTNEKLFF.

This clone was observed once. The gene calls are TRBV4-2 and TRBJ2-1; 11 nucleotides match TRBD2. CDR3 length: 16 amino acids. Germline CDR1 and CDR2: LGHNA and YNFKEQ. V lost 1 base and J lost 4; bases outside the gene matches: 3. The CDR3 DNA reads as TGTGCCAGCAGCCAAGGGGCTAGCGGGGGGTACAATGAGCAGTTCTTC. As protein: CASSQGASGGYNEQFF.

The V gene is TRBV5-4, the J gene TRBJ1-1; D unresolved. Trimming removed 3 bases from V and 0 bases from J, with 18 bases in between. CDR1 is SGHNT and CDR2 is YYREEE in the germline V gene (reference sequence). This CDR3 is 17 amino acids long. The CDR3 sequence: CASSSYHSAFMNTEAFF. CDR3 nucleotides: TGTGCCAGCAGCTCATATCACAGTGCCTTCATGAACACTGAAGCTTTCTTT. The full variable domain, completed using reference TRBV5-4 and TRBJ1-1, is ETGVTQSPTHLIKTRGQQVTLRCSSQSGHNTVSWYQQALGQGPQFIFQYYREEENGRGNFPPRFSGLQFPNYSSELNVNALELDDSALYLCASSSYHSAFMNTEAFFGQGTRLTVV.

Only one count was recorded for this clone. Written as DNA, the CDR3 is TGCGCCAGCAGCGCGGGCTCTGGGGCCAACGTCCTGACTTTC. Translation gives CASSAGSGANVLTF. This chain links TRBV5-1 with TRBJ2-6; D might be TRBD2 (5 bases). V gave up 4 bases and J gave up 0 bases, with 5 bases separating them. The germline CDR1 and CDR2 sequences are SGHRS and YFSETQ. The CDR3 consists of 14 residues.